The 18 T cell receptor beta chains given below trace back to one sample, sequenced in a study of molecular identifiers for immune sequencing clone quantification. A single record per CDR3 protein comes from TCRdb applying MiXCR to the PCR reads. The repertoire has under 650,000 distinct CDR3 sequences, about 20% of them found once; the top ten carry roughly 0.85%. The material sequenced was naive CD8+ T cells from blood, with Jurkat cell RNA spiked in. As for subset: FACS-sorted CD8+CD4-CCR7+CD45RA+ naive T cells. Receptors were obtained from a human donor in good health. Some libraries in this study had Jurkat cell RNA spiked in.

A few counts support this clonotype. In nucleotides, the CDR3 is TGTGCCAGCAGCCCGACGTTCGGCGGGGAGCTGTTTTTT. Its protein product is CASSPTFGGELFF. The chain carries TRBV4-2 and TRBJ2-2; no clear D gene. The CDR3 runs 13 residues. The germline V and J ends were trimmed by 4 bases and 7 bases, with 10 bases remaining between them. Germline-derived CDR1 and CDR2 are LGHNA and YNFKEQ.

This clonotype showed up many times. V usage is TRBV30 and J usage is TRBJ1-1; D is undetermined. The germline V gene encodes CDR1 GTSNPN and CDR2 SVGIG (reference sequence). Trimming stripped 0 bases from V and 3 bases from J, with 8 bases between. The CDR3 sequence is 13 residues long. The CDR3: CAWSVRRDTEAFF. In DNA form, the CDR3 reads TGTGCCTGGAGTGTACGCCGGGACACTGAAGCTTTCTTT.

CDR3 sequence: CASSNRDYGQDTQYF. In nucleotides, the CDR3 is TGTGCCAGTAGTAACCGGGACTACGGCCAGGATACGCAGTATTTT. The V and J genes are TRBV19 and TRBJ2-3; 7 bases agree with TRBD2. Germline assignment: CDR1 LNHDA and CDR2 SQIVND (reference sequence). After removal of 4 bases from V and 6 bases from J, the junction contained 10 bases not matched to a gene. CDR3 size: 15 residues.

In the case of this clonotype: Since a much larger clone is just one base distant, this may be a read error. CDR3 DNA: TGTGCCAGCAGCTTACCAGCGGGAGGCACCGGGGAGCTGTTTTTT. The encoded protein is CASSLPAGGTGELFF. The chain carries TRBV5-5 and TRBJ2-2, with 9 bases fitting TRBD2. V trimming: 2 bases; J trimming: 4 bases; junction bases outside the gene matches: 3. Germline V gene sequence: CDR1 SGHKS, CDR2 YYEKEE (reference sequence). There are 15 residues in the CDR3.

Ten or more counts support this clonotype. The V gene is TRBV7-9, the J gene TRBJ1-5, with a weak D call TRBD1 (5 bases). The CDR3 loop spans 16 amino acids. V lost 4 bases, J lost 3 bases, and 16 bases lay in between. Germline V gene lookup returns CDR1 SEHNR and CDR2 FQNEAQ (reference sequence). The CDR3 loop reads CASSSSRGSVNQPQHF. Written as DNA, the CDR3 is TGTGCCAGCAGCTCCTCACGGGGGTCGGTCAATCAGCCCCAGCATTTT. The whole variable domain, remainder taken from reference TRBV7-9 and TRBJ1-5, is DTGVSQNPRHKITKRGQNVTFRCDPISEHNRLYWYRQTLGQGPEFLTYFQNEAQLEKSRLLSDRFSAERPKGSFSTLEIQRTEQGDSAMYLCASSSSRGSVNQPQHFGDGTRLSIL.

Concerning this clonotype itself: With a much larger clone just one base away, this may be a read error. The chain is built from TRBV30 and TRBJ2-7; no clear D. The CDR3 extends over 12 amino acids. Germline V gene lookup returns CDR1 GTSNPN and CDR2 SVGIG (reference sequence). The V gene lost 2 bases and the J gene lost 6 bases, with 11 bases spanning the gap. The CDR3 coding sequence is TGTGCCTGGAGTCCCCTGAGCTGCGAGCAGTACTTC. This translates into CAWSPLSCEQYF.

This clonotype was recorded only once. The chain combines TRBV14 with TRBJ2-7, with 8 bases aligning to TRBD1. This CDR3 is built from 14 residues. CDR1 and CDR2 (germline): SGHDN, FVKESK. V lost 5 bases, J lost 6 bases, and 9 bases stayed unmatched. CDR3 protein: CASSEGQGAFEQYF. For the CDR3, the DNA is TGTGCCAGCAGCGAAGGACAGGGAGCCTTCGAGCAGTACTTC.

About this clonotype itself: A clone one base away is much larger, so this may be a read error. The rearrangement joins TRBV28 to TRBJ1-3; 7 positions agree with TRBD1. Germline V gene lookup returns CDR1 MDHEN and CDR2 SYDVKM. This CDR3 is built from 18 residues. CDR3 in amino acids: CASRSPGQPSSSGDTIYF. CDR3 coding DNA: TGTGCCAGCAGGTCCCCGGGACAGCCGTCGAGCTCTGGAGACACCATATATTTT.

This clonotype occurred many times. The chain recombines TRBV4-3 with TRBJ2-5; 8 nucleotides align to TRBD2. Germline CDR1 is LGHNA and CDR2 is YSLEER. V dropped 0 bases and J dropped 6; count of bases not matched to a gene: 6. CDR3 length: 15 residues. CDR3 nucleotides: TGCGCCAGCAGCCAAGACGTAGCGGGGAGGCAGACCCAGTACTTC. This gives the protein CASSQDVAGRQTQYF.

This clonotype occurred many times. The chain links TRBV4-1 to TRBJ2-7, with D maybe TRBD2 (6 bases). This CDR3 is built from 12 residues. The V end was cut by 4 bases, the J end by 4 bases, with 8 bases between. Germline CDR1 MGHRA, CDR2 YSYEKL. The CDR3 loop reads CASSPAGYEQYF. CDR3 in DNA: TGCGCCAGCAGCCCGGCGGGATACGAGCAGTACTTC.

As for this clonotype: A much larger clonotype is one base distant, so this may be a read error. The V and J genes are TRBV7-9 and TRBJ1-6, with 8 bases that match TRBD1. The CDR3 is 16 amino acids. Looked up from germline, CDR1 is SEHNR and CDR2 is FQNEAQ (reference sequence). CDR3 amino acids: CANSTADREYNSPLHF. The CDR3 DNA sequence: TGTGCCAACAGCACCGCGGACAGGGAATATAATTCACCCCTCCACTTT.

This clonotype has more than one count but fewer than ten. This chain links TRBV19 with TRBJ2-3; D gene uncertain. Trimming removed 6 bases at V and 0 bases at J, with 10 bases between. The CDR3 spans 14 residues. Germline-derived CDR1 and CDR2 are LNHDA and SQIVND (reference sequence). The CDR3 loop reads CASSAFDSTDTQYF. CDR3 nucleotides: TGTGCCAGTAGCGCGTTCGACAGCACAGATACGCAGTATTTT. Combining the CDR3 with reference TRBV19 and TRBJ2-3 gives the whole variable domain DGGITQSPKYLFRKEGQNVTLSCEQNLNHDAMYWYRQDPGQGLRLIYYSQIVNDFQKGDIAEGYSVSREKKESFPLTVTSAQKNPTAFYLCASSAFDSTDTQYFGPGTRLTVL.

In the case of this clonotype: A single base separates this from a much larger clone, so it may be a read error. V gene TRBV7-6 combines with J gene TRBJ1-5; tentatively, D is TRBD1 (5 bases). The length of the CDR3 is 15 residues. V lost 4 bases to trimming and J lost 0 bases, with 10 bases between them. The germline CDR1 and CDR2 sequences are SGHVS and FNYEAQ. CDR3 amino acids: CASSWDVDSNQPQHF. DNA for the CDR3: TGTGCCAGCAGCTGGGACGTGGATAGCAATCAGCCCCAGCATTTT.

This clonotype was recorded many times. J is TRBJ1-5 and V is TRBV4-1; D unclear. Germline loops: CDR1 MGHRA, CDR2 YSYEKL. This CDR3 is built from 16 residues. Trimming removed 0 bases at V and 6 bases at J, with 15 bases between. CDR3 loop: CASSQDKSSPSQPQHF. Here the CDR3 DNA reads TGCGCCAGCAGCCAAGATAAATCGAGCCCCAGTCAGCCCCAGCATTTT.

At least ten counts were recorded for this clonotype. The chain links TRBV5-6 to TRBJ2-5; D may correspond to TRBD1 or TRBD2 (5 bases each). CDR1 SGHDT and CDR2 YYEEEE come from the germline V gene. V was cut by 4 bases and J by 1 base, with 11 bases left in between. This CDR3 spans 14 amino acids. DNA of the CDR3: TGTGCCAGCAGCCTCCCGAGGGGCCAAGAGACCCAGTACTTC. Its protein is CASSLPRGQETQYF.

This clonotype was observed many times. The chain combines TRBV6-5 with TRBJ1-1; the D gene is possibly TRBD1 (6 bases). The CDR3 has 15 amino acids. Germline assignment: CDR1 MNHEY and CDR2 SVGAGI. Trimming left V 6 bases short and J 6 bases short, with 20 bases between. The chain's CDR3 is CASRPQGSGVSEAFF. The CDR3 nucleotides read TGTGCCAGCAGACCACAGGGCTCCGGCGTGTCTGAAGCTTTCTTT.

This clonotype was recorded a few times. The chain couples TRBV12-5 to TRBJ2-5; D not certain. From germline, CDR1 is LGHNT and CDR2 FRNRAP. CDR3 length equals 15 residues. With 0 bases removed from V and 5 bases from J, the gap between germline ends came to 13 bases. The CDR3 loop reads CASGLVQGIGETQYF. CDR3 DNA sequence: TGTGCTAGTGGTTTGGTACAAGGGATCGGGGAGACCCAGTACTTC. The full variable domain, rest sourced from reference TRBV12-5 and TRBJ2-5, is DARVTQTPRHKVTEMGQEVTMRCQPILGHNTVFWYRQTMMQGLELLAYFRNRAPLDDSGMPKDRFSAEMPDATLATLKIQPSEPRDSAVYFCASGLVQGIGETQYFGPGTRLLVL.

This clonotype was counted many times. The chain combines TRBV29-1 with TRBJ2-5; D gene unclear. The germline CDR1 and CDR2 sequences are SQVTM and ANQGSEA. V lost 1 base, J lost 2 bases, and 11 bases lay in between. The CDR3 runs 14 residues. Here the CDR3 reads CSVEGVGRQETQYF. In DNA, the CDR3 is TGCAGCGTTGAAGGAGTAGGGCGGCAAGAGACCCAGTACTTC.